The clone carrying this T cell receptor beta chain has ten or more counts. Template material for amplifying TCR beta CDR3 regions consisted of RNA transcripts. The HTBI set primed first-round TCR CDR3 RT-PCR. TCRdb reanalysed the multiplex PCR reads using MiXCR and keeps one entry per CDR3 protein. This sample has some 550,000 distinct CDR3 sequences, with about a sixth found just once. These data are taken from a study of T cells in Graves' hyperthyroidism and ophthalmopathy. The TCR sequence derives from a middle-aged woman with Graves' ophthalmopathy. The sample consisted of blood.

CDR3 nucleotide sequence: TGTGCCAGCAGCCCCGGTGGGGATAGATCCTACGAGCAGTACTTC. Its translation is CASSPGGDRSYEQYF. J is TRBJ2-7 and V is TRBV5-8; D not certain. Trimming pared 4 bases from V and 1 base from J, leaving 15 bases between. Germline V gene sequence: CDR1 SGHTS, CDR2 YDEGEE. The CDR3 extends over 15 amino acids.